Shown below are 10 T cell receptor beta chains from a single sample sequenced in a study of T cell responses to AZD1222 COVID-19 vaccine. Libraries were prepared by immunoSEQ multiplex PCR; TCRdb keeps only in-frame clonotypes and omits some of them. The sample contains roughly 120,000 clones, approximately 86% of which appear only once. The starting material was peripheral blood, obtained 28 days after the second AZD1222 dose. These receptors were obtained from an adult who received the AZD1222 COVID-19 vaccine.

This clone is a singleton in its sample. The chain uses TRBV11-1 and TRBJ1-6; no clear D. The germline CDR1 and CDR2 sequences are SGHAT and FQDESV (reference sequence). This CDR3 is 13 amino acids long. V gave up 4 bases and J gave up 15 bases, with 16 bases separating them. As DNA, the CDR3 is TGTGCCAGCAGCTCCAACGTAGGGAACCTCCTCCACTTT. The encoded protein is CASSSNVGNLLHF.

V usage is TRBV11-2 and J usage is TRBJ1-2; 9 bases are shared with TRBD1. J lost 5 bases, V lost 4 bases, and 5 bases had no gene match. This CDR3 comprises 14 residues. Germline V gene sequence: CDR1 SGHAT, CDR2 FQNNGV. The CDR3 spells CASSSGQGQYGYTF. CDR3 DNA: TGTGCCAGCAGCTCGGGACAGGGACAATATGGCTACACCTTC.

The rearrangement uses TRBV1 and TRBJ2-7; the table's D call, TRBD1, was not checked against the DNA. TRBV1 is a known pseudogene. There are 16 residues in the CDR3. The chain's CDR3 is CTSSQQRGQGAYEQYF. DNA of the CDR3: TGCACCAGCAGCCAACAACGGGGACAGGGGGCTTACGAGCAGTACTTC.

For this clone: Relative to the germline gene, one junction end is altered; a read error may explain this. The genes are TRBV6-5 and TRBJ2-3, with D unresolved. The V gene's germline CDR1 is MNHEY and CDR2 SVGAGI. The CDR3 has 11 amino acids. The CDR3 bases are TGTGCCAGCACTTACGGAGATACGCAGTATTTT. It yields the protein CASTYGDTQYF.

The chain employs TRBV28 and TRBJ1-6; TRBD1 agrees at 7 bases. Germline-derived CDR1 and CDR2 are MDHEN and SYDVKM. After removal of 6 bases from V and 0 bases from J, the junction contained 8 bases not matched to a gene. This CDR3 is 17 amino acids long. The CDR3, as DNA: TGTGCCAGCAGACCCGGGACAGTTAGCTCCTATAATTCACCCCTCCACTTT. Translated: CASRPGTVSSYNSPLHF.

For this clone: Additional DNA sequences in this sample encode the identical CDR3. The genes are TRBV18 and TRBJ1-5; maybe TRBD1 (5 bases). V gave up 2 bases and J gave up 1 base, with 6 bases separating them. Looked up from germline, CDR1 is KGHSH and CDR2 is LQKENI. The length of the CDR3 is 14 residues. CDR3 in amino acids: CASSPGASNQPQHF. CDR3 DNA: TGTGCCAGCTCACCAGGGGCGAGCAATCAGCCCCAGCATTTT.

This rearrangement joins TRBV25-1 to TRBJ1-2, with D unresolved. The V gene's germline CDR1 is MGHDK and CDR2 SYGVNS. This CDR3 comprises 15 residues. The V end lost 5 bases, the J end lost 8 bases, and 21 bases lay between the germline ends. DNA for the CDR3: TGTGCCAGCAGTTACCTTCTCCCTCTCCCTGGGGGCTACACCTTC. Its translation: CASSYLLPLPGGYTF.

The rearrangement links TRBV2 to TRBJ2-5; 10 nucleotides line up with TRBD2. The CDR3 spans 16 residues. From germline, CDR1 is SNHLY and CDR2 FYNNEI. V was clipped by 7 bases and J by 1 base; unmatched bases: 9. The CDR3 nucleotides read TGTGCCAGCACCCGGGGGCTAGCGGGAGTCCAAGAGACCCAGTACTTC. Protein sequence: CASTRGLAGVQETQYF.

The chain links TRBV23-1 to TRBJ2-7; 14 bases align to TRBD2. TRBV23-1 is sorted into the ORF group, with uncertain function. The junction had 1 base not matched to a gene; V was cut back by 6 bases and J by 6 bases. The CDR3 spans 13 residues. The CDR3 DNA reads as TGCGCCAGCAGGGGACTAGCGGGGGTCGAGCAGTACTTC. This sequence encodes CASRGLAGVEQYF.

The table lists this clone with a few counts. The CDR3 sequence is CSVGGGGGNYGYTF. The CDR3 DNA is TGCAGCGTTGGAGGGGGAGGGGGAAACTATGGCTACACCTTC. The chain combines TRBV29-1 with TRBJ1-2, with D tentatively TRBD1 (6 bases). The length of the CDR3 is 14 residues. Trimming left V 4 bases short and J 2 bases short, with 14 bases between. Per the germline V gene, CDR1 is SQVTM and CDR2 is ANQGSEA.